The 2 T cell receptor beta chains reported below all come from one sample, sequenced in a study of patients with pleural tuberculosis. Via MiXCR, TCRdb re-called the reads, giving one row per CDR3 protein. The table has 29,000 or so distinct CDR3 sequences, roughly 18% seen once. Sequencing used peripheral blood. The receptors originated from a human donor with pleural tuberculosis.

This clonotype occurred many times. This chain connects TRBV19 to TRBJ1-1; 7 positions agree with TRBD1. Germline values: CDR1 LNHDA, CDR2 SQIVND (reference sequence). V lost 3 bases, J lost 4 bases, and 8 bases stayed unmatched. The CDR3 runs 15 residues. The CDR3 region is CASSIATGDSTEAFF. In DNA form, the CDR3 reads TGTGCCAGTAGTATCGCCACAGGGGACAGCACTGAAGCTTTCTTT.

Many counts were recorded for this clonotype. The chain is built from TRBV7-9 and TRBJ2-7; the D is unclear. CDR3 size: 16 residues. Trimming took 1 base from V and 2 from J, leaving 15 bases between them. Germline CDR1 and CDR2: SEHNR and FQNEAQ (reference sequence). The CDR3 here is CASSLGRVKGPYEQYF. CDR3 sequence (DNA): TGTGCCAGCAGCTTAGGCCGAGTTAAGGGCCCCTACGAGCAGTACTTC.